In its sample, the clone carrying this T cell receptor (beta chain) was seen a few times. Germline CDR1 is MDHEN and CDR2 is SYDVKM. V lost 7 bases, J lost 1 base, and 10 bases lay in between. The CDR3 spans 13 residues. Profiled with immunoSEQ multiplex PCR; TCRdb holds only in-frame clones, not every one. This sample has roughly 2,000 clones, with around 86% found just once. This sample was included in a study of T cell repertoires in ileal Crohn's disease. The time point is: neoterminal ileum biopsy at postoperative endoscopy, about 6 months after surgery. The gene calls are TRBV28 and TRBJ1-1, with a possible D match to TRBD1 (6 bases). The TCR was taken from an adult with Crohn's disease. Sequenced: ileal tissue. For the CDR3, the DNA is TGTGCCAGCAACAGGGTAGGGAACACTGAAGCTTTCTTT. Translating it yields CASNRVGNTEAFF.